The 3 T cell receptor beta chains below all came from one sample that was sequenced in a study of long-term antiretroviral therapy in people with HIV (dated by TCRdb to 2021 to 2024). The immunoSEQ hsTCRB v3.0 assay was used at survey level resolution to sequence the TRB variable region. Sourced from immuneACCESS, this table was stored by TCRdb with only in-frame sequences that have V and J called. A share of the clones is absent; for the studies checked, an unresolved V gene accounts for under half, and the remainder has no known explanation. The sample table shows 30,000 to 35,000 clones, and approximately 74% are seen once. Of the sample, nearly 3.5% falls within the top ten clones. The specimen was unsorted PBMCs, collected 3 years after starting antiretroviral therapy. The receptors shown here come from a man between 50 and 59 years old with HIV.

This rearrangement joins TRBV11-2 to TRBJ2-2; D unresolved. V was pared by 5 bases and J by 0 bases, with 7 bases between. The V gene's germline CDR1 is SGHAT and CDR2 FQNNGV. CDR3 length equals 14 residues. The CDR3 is CASSRASNTGELFF. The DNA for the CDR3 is TGTGCCAGCAGCCGCGCCTCGAACACCGGGGAGCTGTTTTTT.

CDR3 sequence (DNA): TGTGCCAGTAGTCCCGGGACAGCCCGGGGCAATCAGCCCCAGCATTTT. Residues: CASSPGTARGNQPQHF. The chain uses TRBV19 and TRBJ1-5, with TRBD1 matching 7 bases. There are 16 residues in the CDR3. The ends lost 5 bases at V and 2 bases at J; junction bases unmatched: 9. The V gene's germline CDR1 is LNHDA and CDR2 SQIVND (reference sequence). The complete variable domain, with remaining parts taken from reference TRBV19 and TRBJ1-5, reads DGGITQSPKYLFRKEGQNVTLSCEQNLNHDAMYWYRQDPGQGLRLIYYSQIVNDFQKGDIAEGYSVSREKKESFPLTVTSAQKNPTAFYLCASSPGTARGNQPQHFGDGTRLSIL.

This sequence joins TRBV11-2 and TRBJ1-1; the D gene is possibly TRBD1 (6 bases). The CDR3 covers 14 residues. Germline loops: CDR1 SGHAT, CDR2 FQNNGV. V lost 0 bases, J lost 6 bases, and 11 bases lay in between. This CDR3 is CASSLDGGAAEAFF. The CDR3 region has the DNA TGTGCCAGCAGCTTAGATGGGGGGGCCGCTGAAGCTTTCTTT.